The present entry profiles one T cell receptor (beta chain) with its context. What antigen it recognizes has not been identified. Base qualities are not recorded, but no much larger clone differs from it by a single base. The CDR3 starts with the cysteine, ends with the phenylalanine, and has 15 residues. Of the read, only the CDR3 DNA is kept; its 45 bases are in frame from base 1. The V and J ends are trimmed by 2 bases and 1 base, leaving 8 bases between them. CDR1 MGHRA and CDR2 YSYEKL were looked up in the germline V gene. The immunoSEQ Assay, a bias-controlled multiplex PCR, was used to amplify TCRbeta CDR3 regions from genomic DNA. The authors processed their data as follows. The number of nucleated cells in each sample was estimated by amplification of reference gene primers within the assay. To quantify the absolute abundance of each unique TCRbeta CDR3 rearrangement, sequence reads were collapsed and filtered. For each sample, productive Simpson clonality was calculated by taking the square root of Simpson's diversity index across productive rearrangements. In its TCRdb copy, this immuneACCESS table keeps in-frame sequences only and misses some clones. Where compared with another copy, unresolved V genes explain less than half of these, and the others have no known cause. The D gene and trimming were derived from the DNA, and the V and J assignments and clone size from that table. For this sample the table gives almost 250,000 clones, of which around 90% were detected only once. In total, the top ten clones hold about 1.5% of the sample.

The sample is drawn from a study of blood T cell repertoires in COVID-19 (TCRdb year 2020). With respect to the entire study: Samples covering the acute and convalescent phases of COVID-19 were provided by collaborators in the United States, Italy and Spain. The prospective study material was composed of cDNA or gDNA derived from T cells, B-cell-depleted T cells, or PBMCs. Subjects who had been exposed to COVID-19, were actively infected with it, or had recovered from it provided the deeply sampled blood TCRbeta repertoires that made up the dataset. The repertoires were released in a freely available public database meant as a resource for research on the immune response to SARS-CoV-2. Samples came from the ongoing ImmuneRACE study (first 160 participants) plus 1,254 subjects from 6 global collaborators. A de-identified subject ID, COVID-19 status, age in years and sex were almost always included in the sample metadata. HLA class I and class II types, where available, came from metadata supplied by the sample provider rather than from assay-based typing. The paper as a whole reports these results and caveats: Clinical and demographic metadata were provided uncurated, with the amount varying by source and participant.

Participants in the prospective study were aged about 18 to 95 years, lived in approximately 26 United States geographic areas, and enrolled through a virtual design. Cohort assignment in the prospective study relied on participant-reported clinical history from a screening survey and a study questionnaire. Recovered participants in ImmuneRACE Cohort 3 were defined by two consecutive negative NP/OP PCR tests, clearance by a healthcare professional, or resolution of symptoms. Each participant in the prospective study had whole blood, serum and a nasopharyngeal or oropharyngeal swab collected by mobile phlebotomists. Over an approximately 2-month period, participants in the prospective study had the option of providing additional blood draws and questionnaires. Before DNA extraction, blood samples from the prospective study were shipped at room temperature or frozen.

The TCR was taken from a woman aged 45-59 years who had recovered from COVID-19. Sequencing input: PBMCs or T cells enriched from blood (not recorded which). The chain is encoded by TRBV4-1 joined to TRBJ1-4; TRBD1 is a weak D gene call, 5 bases matching. This receptor carries the CDR3 CASSQKGETNEKLFF. The nucleotide sequence is TGCGCCAGCAGCCAAAAAGGGGAAACTAATGAAAAACTGTTTTTT.